A selection of T cell receptor beta chains follows, all from one sample in a study of T cells expressing NK-cell markers. TCRdb reprocessed the 5' RACE reads and stores each CDR3 protein as one record, lacking DNA. The sample has roughly 280,000 distinct CDR3 sequences. Sequenced material: blood T cells: a sorted CD56 or NKG2C T cell subset, CD4+ or CD8+ T cells, or bulk PBMC T cells (not recorded which). The receptors were gathered from a man younger than 35 in good health. Each CDR3 is given with its conserved first and last residue.

TRBV15	TRBJ2-7	CATSRDGVFRGLHYEQYF
TRBV3-1	TRBJ1-4	CASTSDATNEKLFF
TRBV29-1	TRBJ2-1	CSVLSRDRVREYYNEQFF
TRBV5-4	TRBJ2-2	CASSPSVGLDNTGELFF
TRBV2	TRBJ1-1	CASRDRGITEAFF
TRBV29-1	TRBJ1-2	CSVSPLTGNYGYTF
TRBV10-3	TRBJ2-5	CAISESIPPGLQETQYF
TRBV7-9	TRBJ2-4	CASSFGLAGGTKNIQYF
TRBV20-1	TRBJ2-1	CSATRDSSSYNEQFF
TRBV12-3/TRBV12-4	TRBJ2-3	CASSFPEYPSTDTQYF
TRBV20-1	TRBJ2-5	CSARGQRYQETQYF
TRBV5-1	TRBJ2-3	CASSPGTGFSDTQYF
TRBV11-2	TRBJ2-5	CASSLDRTSGRVGQETQYF
TRBV12-3/TRBV12-4	TRBJ2-3	CASRPGTGLTDTQYF
TRBV10-3	TRBJ2-3	CAISESVRGYTDTQYF
TRBV6-1	TRBJ1-5	CASSGGLSNPGNQPQHF
TRBV12-3/TRBV12-4	TRBJ2-1	CASSLSLAGDANEQFF
TRBV28	TRBJ2-3	CASSYRAGGDTQYF
TRBV24-1	TRBJ2-1	CATSDQLGTDSRPYNEQFF
TRBV18	TRBJ2-3	CASSPRGEEIHTQYF
TRBV18	TRBJ2-1	CASSPQSGPNDEQFF
TRBV5-1	TRBJ2-1	CASSLDVGHPPPYNEQFF
TRBV7-8	TRBJ2-6	CASSFNSGANVLTF
TRBV20-1	TRBJ2-3	CSARMSGPDTQYF
TRBV7-9	TRBJ1-1	CASSYATEAFF
TRBV7-6	TRBJ2-3	CASSSQLGTSGRTFTQYF
TRBV19	TRBJ2-7	CASSIGDRTYEQYF
TRBV20-1	TRBJ1-1	CSARAASGGEAFF
TRBV27	TRBJ2-2	CASKSFKVGTGELFF
TRBV12-3/TRBV12-4	TRBJ1-4	CASSARGYEKLFF
TRBV6-1	TRBJ1-5	CASRPGTYLNQPQHF
TRBV19	TRBJ2-5	CASSLSGERETQYF
TRBV12-3/TRBV12-4	TRBJ1-2	CASSLGQGTSGYTF
TRBV5-1	TRBJ2-5	CASRADRGLQETQYF
TRBV20-1	TRBJ2-1	CSASLAGARYNEQFF
TRBV20-1	TRBJ2-4	CSANHEGIAMGIQYF
TRBV7-9	TRBJ2-2	CASRGYSAGLVTGELFF
TRBV20-1	TRBJ2-5	CSVTQRQETQYF
TRBV12-3/TRBV12-4	TRBJ2-1	CATSSVGPPYNEQFF
TRBV11-2	TRBJ2-3	CASRSPGLSADTQYF
TRBV15	TRBJ2-1	CATSRDSQGANEQFF
TRBV5-1	TRBJ2-1	CASSFHPQGGGIYNEQFF
TRBV20-1	TRBJ2-1	CSTPGLRRDEQFF
TRBV6-1	TRBJ1-1	CASSETYRGNTEAFF
TRBV20-1	TRBJ2-6	CSAHPPGLSGANVLTF
TRBV4-1	TRBJ2-2	CASSQPGRAGELFF
TRBV12-3/TRBV12-4	TRBJ1-6	CASLDGSSYNSPLHF
TRBV5-6	TRBJ2-5	CASSSTGEGTQYF
TRBV4-2	TRBJ2-4	CASSPRLAGTGVAKNIQYF
TRBV7-4	TRBJ2-6	CASSPPRYSGANVLTF
TRBV20-1	TRBJ2-7	CSAIRQGYYEQYF